These T cell receptor beta chains were read from a single sample in a study of cytomegalovirus exposure and HLA in healthy donors. Sequenced by immunoSEQ multiplex PCR; TCRdb stores in-frame clones only, minus some. The data hold under 200,000 clones, with 75% observed a single time. The specimen was PBMCs. Every receptor here comes from a woman aged 50 to 60 in good health and CMV-seropositive. Each CDR3 is given with its conserved first and last residue. A D gene is named only where the DNA matches it firmly. The listing skips clone size in some rows; elsewhere it reads once, few, many or a size class.

j_call d_call clone_size v_call cdr3_aa cdr3_nt
TRBJ1-6 - few TRBV6-5 CASRAGGDSPLHF TGTGCCAGCAGGGCGGGTGGTGATTCACCCCTCCACTTT
TRBJ1-1 - once TRBV6-1 CASGADMNTEAFF TGTGCCAGCGGGGCAGACATGAACACTGAAGCTTTCTTT
TRBJ1-2 - - TRBV7-9 CASRSTGGEGVNYGYTF TGTGCCAGCAGATCCACGGGGGGGGAGGGGGTGAACTATGGCTACACCTTC
TRBJ2-7 TRBD1 - TRBV4-1 CASSPRTGSYEQYF TGCGCCAGCAGCCCCCGGACAGGGAGTTACGAGCAGTACTTC
TRBJ2-7 TRBD2 - TRBV2 CASRRRSGTDRMYEQYF TGTGCCAGCAGACGGAGAAGCGGGACCGACAGAATGTACGAGCAGTACTTC
TRBJ1-4 - few TRBV10-3 CATTGGDEKLFF TGTGCCACCACGGGAGGCGATGAAAAACTGTTTTTT
TRBJ1-2 - - TRBV5-6 CASSLLGRGYTF TGTGCCAGCAGCCTATTGGGGCGCGGCTACACCTTC
TRBJ2-5 - once TRBV18 CASSDSIQTQYF TGTGCCAGCTCAGACTCGATCCAGACCCAGTACTTC
TRBJ1-2 - - TRBV5-4 CASSLGTANYGYTF TGTGCCAGCAGCTTGGGTACAGCTAACTATGGCTACACCTTC
TRBJ2-1 TRBD2 few TRBV7-9 CASSPSGLECEQFF TGTGCCAGCAGCCCTTCCGGACTAGAGTGTGAGCAGTTCTTC
TRBJ2-2 - - TRBV6-5 CASRRPAAGELFF TGTGCCAGCAGACGACCGGCGGCCGGGGAGCTGTTTTTT
TRBJ1-1 - - TRBV6-5 CASSPGDTEAFF TGTGCCAGCAGCCCAGGGGACACTGAAGCTTTCTTT
TRBJ2-1 - - TRBV18 CASSPSLIDEQFF TGTGCCAGCTCACCGTCCCTTATAGATGAGCAGTTCTTC
TRBJ2-1 - - TRBV5-1 CASSLGSTYNEQFF TGCGCCAGCAGCTTGGGCTCAACATACAATGAGCAGTTCTTC
TRBJ1-2 - - TRBV27 CASSPRGSEGYTF TGTGCCAGCAGCCCCAGGGGTTCAGAAGGCTACACCTTC
TRBJ2-3 - - TRBV19 CASSGSSTDTQYF TGTGCCAGTAGCGGTTCTAGCACAGATACGCAGTATTTT
TRBJ2-1 TRBD2 - TRBV6-5 CASRPGLAGIEQFF TGTGCCAGCAGACCAGGACTAGCGGGGATCGAGCAGTTCTTC
TRBJ2-2 TRBD2 - TRBV6-1 CASSREAGGTGELFF TGTGCCAGCAGTAGGGAAGCGGGGGGGACCGGGGAGCTGTTTTTT
TRBJ2-2 TRBD2 - TRBV20-1 CGGGTGELFF TGCGGGGGGGGGACCGGGGAGCTGTTTTTT
TRBJ2-2 - - TRBV29-1 CSAGGGAGGELFF TGCAGCGCCGGAGGGGGGGCCGGCGGGGAGCTGTTTTTT
TRBJ1-1 TRBD1 - TRBV5-1 CASSTGGDEAFF TGCGCCAGCAGCACAGGGGGAGACGAAGCTTTCTTT
TRBJ2-7 - - TRBV18 CASSLGHGMEYEQYF TGTGCCAGCTCCCTGGGACACGGGATGGAATACGAGCAGTACTTC
TRBJ2-1 TRBD1 - TRBV6-1 CASSERATGALSSYNEQFF TGTGCCAGCAGTGAACGGGCGACAGGGGCCCTTAGCTCCTACAATGAGCAGTTCTTC
TRBJ2-2 - - TRBV4-1 CASSQDPPAGELFF TGCGCCAGCAGCCAAGATCCCCCCGCCGGGGAGCTGTTTTTT
TRBJ2-1 - - TRBV27 CASSPGWRGSSYNEQFF TGTGCCAGCAGTCCCGGGTGGCGGGGAAGCTCCTACAATGAGCAGTTCTTC
TRBJ1-1 TRBD1 - TRBV5-1 CASSVTTGGTEAFF TGCGCCAGCAGCGTTACCACAGGGGGCACTGAAGCTTTCTTT
TRBJ2-7 TRBD1 - TRBV6-5 CASSYRDRGYEQYF TGTGCCAGCAGTTATCGGGACAGGGGCTACGAGCAGTACTTC
TRBJ1-1 - - TRBV4-1 CASRGTGRAEAFF TGCGCCAGCAGGGGAACAGGGAGGGCTGAAGCTTTCTTT
TRBJ1-2 - - TRBV6-1 CASTQELGNDGYTF TGTGCCAGCACCCAAGAGCTCGGGAATGATGGCTACACCTTC
TRBJ2-7 - - TRBV4-1 CASSQDPAIGGQYF TGCGCCAGCAGCCAAGATCCCGCTATCGGAGGGCAGTACTTC
TRBJ2-6 - - TRBV5-5 CASSPRSGASGANVLTF TGTGCCAGCAGCCCCCGTTCTGGGGCCTCTGGGGCCAACGTCCTGACTTTC
TRBJ2-1 TRBD1 - TRBV7-9 CASSLAGGDEQFF TGTGCCAGCAGCTTAGCAGGGGGCGATGAGCAGTTCTTC
TRBJ1-4 - - TRBV27 CASSLTGNNEKLFF TGTGCCAGCAGTTTAACGGGGAACAATGAAAAACTGTTTTTT
TRBJ1-1 TRBD1 - TRBV5-1 CASSWDRMNTEAFF TGCGCCAGCAGCTGGGACAGGATGAACACTGAAGCTTTCTTT
TRBJ2-7 TRBD1 - TRBV30 CAWSAGGYEQYF TGTGCCTGGAGTGCAGGGGGCTACGAGCAGTACTTC
TRBJ1-3 - - TRBV9 CASSANSGNTIYF TGTGCCAGCAGCGCCAATTCTGGAAACACCATATATTTT
TRBJ2-3 TRBD2 - TRBV5-1 CASSFPLAGTTDTQYF TGCGCCAGCAGCTTCCCCCTAGCGGGGACCACAGATACGCAGTATTTT
TRBJ1-2 - - TRBV11-2 CASSSRQSTIYGYTF TGTGCCAGCAGCTCCCGACAGAGCACCATCTATGGCTACACCTTC
TRBJ2-7 - - TRBV6-1 CASSSTDRRDEQYF TGTGCCAGCAGTTCGACGGACAGGAGGGACGAGCAGTACTTC
TRBJ1-1 - - TRBV6-5 CASRSIDETTEAFF TGTGCCAGCAGGTCGATCGATGAGACAACTGAAGCTTTCTTT
TRBJ1-4 - - TRBV29-1 CSVGVNQGEKLFF TGCAGCGTTGGTGTTAATCAGGGTGAAAAACTGTTTTTT
TRBJ1-1 TRBD1 - TRBV25-1 CASRMQGDTEAFF TGTGCCAGCAGGATGCAGGGGGACACTGAAGCTTTCTTT
TRBJ1-4 - few TRBV5-6 CASRTVRQAKGKLFF TGTGCCAGCAGAACCGTGCGACAGGCAAAGGGGAAACTGTTTTTT
TRBJ1-2 TRBD1 - TRBV19 CASSKDRGPTNYGYTF TGTGCCAGTAGTAAAGACAGGGGGCCTACTAACTATGGCTACACCTTC
TRBJ2-7 - - TRBV15 CATSRSQSYEQYF TGTGCCACCAGCAGAAGTCAGTCCTACGAGCAGTACTTC
TRBJ1-3 TRBD1 - TRBV9 CASSSRTGGLGNTIYF TGTGCCAGCAGCTCCCGGACAGGTGGCCTGGGAAACACCATATATTTT
TRBJ2-7 - - TRBV18 CASAPRRCEQYF TGTGCCAGCGCACCCCGGCGGTGCGAGCAGTACTTC
TRBJ2-5 TRBD1 once TRBV5-6 CASSSGTGGYQETQYF TGTGCCAGCAGCTCAGGGACAGGGGGCTACCAAGAGACCCAGTACTTC
TRBJ2-4 - few TRBV27 CASSLSTAPYTGKNIQYF TGTGCCAGCAGTTTATCCACAGCACCCTATACAGGCAAAAACATTCAGTACTTC
TRBJ2-3 TRBD1 - TRBV6-1 CASSATGADTQYF TGTGCCAGCAGTGCGACAGGGGCAGATACGCAGTATTTT
TRBJ1-3 - - TRBV9 CASSVTGGGSGNTIYF TGTGCCAGCAGCGTAACGGGGGGTGGCTCTGGAAACACCATATATTTT
TRBJ1-5 TRBD1 - TRBV30 CAWSATGALTNQPQHF TGTGCCTGGAGTGCTACAGGGGCCCTTACCAATCAGCCCCAGCATTTT
TRBJ2-2 - - TRBV9 CASSVGPPGNTGELFF TGTGCCAGCAGCGTAGGGCCACCAGGGAACACCGGGGAGCTGTTTTTT
TRBJ1-6 - few TRBV5-1 CASSSIANSPLHF TGCGCCAGCAGCTCCATAGCTAATTCACCCCTCCACTTT
TRBJ1-1 - - TRBV19 CASGYREGGTEAFF TGTGCCAGTGGATACAGGGAGGGCGGGACTGAAGCTTTCTTT